The sequence of this TCR beta chain was determined in a study of cytomegalovirus exposure and HLA in healthy donors. The germline V gene has CDR1 MNHEY and CDR2 SVGAGI. The CDR3 is made up of 13 amino acids. Trimming shortened V by 10 bases and J by 9 bases, and 19 bases separated the two germline ends. It was healthy bone marrow donors who served as donors. Study findings and constraints: Some 150 TCR beta chains were listed as cytomegalovirus-associated. Several top significant clusters appeared, in a later analysis, to be linked to common viral pathogens. In an earlier analysis, most TCR beta V segments were productive about 90% or about 30% of the time.

Turning to this clone: Its specificity is unknown.

The primer mix had 60 Vbeta and 13 Jbeta primers. The data were produced by immunoSEQ multiplex PCR, yet TCRdb's version contains in-frame clones alone and is incomplete. The sample shows roughly 180,000 clones, 75% to 85% of them seen only once. The sequencing input was PBMCs. The chain links TRBV6-5 to TRBJ1-5; D is perhaps TRBD1 (6 bases). The source is a female donor in good health and CMV-seronegative. CDR3: CATRGGEASPQHF. DNA for the CDR3: TGTGCCACAAGGGGGGGGGAGGCCTCGCCCCAGCATTTT.